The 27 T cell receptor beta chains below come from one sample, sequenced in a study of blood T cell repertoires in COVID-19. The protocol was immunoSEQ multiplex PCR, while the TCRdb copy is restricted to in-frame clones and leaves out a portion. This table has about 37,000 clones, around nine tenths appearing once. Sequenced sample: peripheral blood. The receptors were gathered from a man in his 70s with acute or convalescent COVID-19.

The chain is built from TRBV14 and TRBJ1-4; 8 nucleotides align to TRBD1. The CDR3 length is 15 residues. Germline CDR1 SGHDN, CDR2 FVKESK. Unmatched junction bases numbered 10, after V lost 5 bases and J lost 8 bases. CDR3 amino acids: CASSAQGARGEKLFF. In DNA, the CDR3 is TGTGCCAGCAGCGCCCAGGGGGCGCGAGGGGAAAAACTGTTTTTT.

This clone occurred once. The CDR3 DNA sequence: TGTGCCAGCAGCCAAGGCCGCGGGGGTTGGTATGGCTACACCTTC. This encodes CASSQGRGGWYGYTF. The rearrangement joins TRBV3-1 (or the pseudogene TRBV3-2) to TRBJ1-2; D possibly corresponds to TRBD1 (5 bases). Germline V gene data show CDR1 as LGHDT and CDR2 as YNNKEL (reference sequence). V dropped 1 base and J dropped 5 bases, with 14 bases sitting between them. The CDR3 runs to 15 residues.

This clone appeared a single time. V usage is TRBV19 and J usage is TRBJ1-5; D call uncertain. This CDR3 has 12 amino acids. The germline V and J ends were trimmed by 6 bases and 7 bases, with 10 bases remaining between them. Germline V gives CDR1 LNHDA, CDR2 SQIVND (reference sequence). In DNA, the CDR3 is TGTGCCAGTAGCACGAGCAGGCAGCCCCAGCATTTT. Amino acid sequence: CASSTSRQPQHF.

This chain's CDR3 is CASSPDGLPGETQYF. CDR3 nucleotide sequence: TGTGCCAGCAGCCCCGATGGACTACCAGGAGAGACCCAGTACTTC. The chain joins TRBV11-2 to TRBJ2-5, with D possibly matching TRBD2 (6 bases). This CDR3 comprises 15 residues. The germline V gene has CDR1 SGHAT and CDR2 FQNNGV. V lost 5 bases to trimming and J lost 4 bases, with 17 bases between them. The full variable domain, its missing parts supplied by reference TRBV11-2 and TRBJ2-5, is EAGVAQSPRYKIIEKRQSVAFWCNPISGHATLYWYQQILGQGPKLLIQFQNNGVVDDSQLPKDRFSAERLKGVDSTLKIQPAKLEDSAVYLCASSPDGLPGETQYFGPGTRLLVL.

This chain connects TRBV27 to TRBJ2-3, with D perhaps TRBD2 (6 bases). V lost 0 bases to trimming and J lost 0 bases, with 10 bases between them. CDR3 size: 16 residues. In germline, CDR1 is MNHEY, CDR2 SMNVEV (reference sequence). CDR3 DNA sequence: TGTGCCAGCAGTTTATCGGGACTCGCTAGCACAGATACGCAGTATTTT. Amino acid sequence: CASSLSGLASTDTQYF.

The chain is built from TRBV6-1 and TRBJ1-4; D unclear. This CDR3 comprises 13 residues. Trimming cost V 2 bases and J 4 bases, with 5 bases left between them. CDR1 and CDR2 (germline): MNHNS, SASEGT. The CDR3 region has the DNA TGTGCCAGCAGTGAAACGGGTAATGAAAAACTGTTTTTT. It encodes CASSETGNEKLFF.

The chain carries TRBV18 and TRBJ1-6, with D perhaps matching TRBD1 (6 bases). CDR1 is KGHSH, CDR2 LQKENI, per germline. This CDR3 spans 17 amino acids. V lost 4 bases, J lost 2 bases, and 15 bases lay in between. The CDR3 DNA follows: TGTGCCAGCTCACGGGACACCCCAGGGACCTATAATTCACCCCTCCACTTT. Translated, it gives CASSRDTPGTYNSPLHF.

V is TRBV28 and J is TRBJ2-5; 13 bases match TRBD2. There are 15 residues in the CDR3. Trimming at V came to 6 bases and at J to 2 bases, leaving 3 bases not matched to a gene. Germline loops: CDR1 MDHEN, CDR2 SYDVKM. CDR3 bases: TGTGCCAGCAGGACTAGCGGGAGGCTACAAGAGACCCAGTACTTC. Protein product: CASRTSGRLQETQYF.

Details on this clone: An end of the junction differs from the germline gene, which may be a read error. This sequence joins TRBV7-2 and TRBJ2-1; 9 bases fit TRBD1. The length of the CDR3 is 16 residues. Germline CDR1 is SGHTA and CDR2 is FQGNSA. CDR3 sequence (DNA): TGTGCCAGCAGCTTGGCCGGGACAGGGTCCTCCAATGAGCAGTTCTTC. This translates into CASSLAGTGSSNEQFF.

CDR3 nucleotides: TGTGCCTGGAGTGTTGGGGGGATGAACACCGGGGAGCTGTTTTTT. Encoded protein: CAWSVGGMNTGELFF. The rearrangement links TRBV30 to TRBJ2-2; D possibly corresponds to TRBD2 (6 bases). This CDR3 has 15 residues. Germline CDR1 and CDR2: GTSNPN and SVGIG (reference sequence). Trimming shortened V by 0 bases and J by 1 base, and 9 bases separated the two germline ends.

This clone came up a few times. The CDR3 protein is CASSQVVRDMNYGYTF. CDR3 nucleotides: TGTGCCAGCAGCCAAGTAGTTCGGGACATGAACTATGGCTACACCTTC. This rearrangement joins TRBV4-2 to TRBJ1-2; possibly TRBD1 for D (6 bases). The CDR3 has 16 residues. The germline CDR1 and CDR2 sequences are LGHNA and YNFKEQ. V dropped 1 base and J dropped 2 bases, with 14 bases sitting between them.

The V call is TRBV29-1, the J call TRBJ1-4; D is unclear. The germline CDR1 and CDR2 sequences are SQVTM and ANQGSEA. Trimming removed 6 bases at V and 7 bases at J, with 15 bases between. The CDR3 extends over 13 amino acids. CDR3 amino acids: CSVGEGSFEKLFF. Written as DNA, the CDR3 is TGCAGCGTGGGAGAGGGCAGTTTTGAAAAACTGTTTTTT.

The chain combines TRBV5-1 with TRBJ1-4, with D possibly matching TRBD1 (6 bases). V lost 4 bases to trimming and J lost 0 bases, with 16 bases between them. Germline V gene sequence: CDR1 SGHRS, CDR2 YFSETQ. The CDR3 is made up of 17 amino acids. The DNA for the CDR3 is TGCGCCAGCAGCCAGGACAGTTACGCTGCAACTAATGAAAAACTGTTTTTT. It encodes CASSQDSYAATNEKLFF.

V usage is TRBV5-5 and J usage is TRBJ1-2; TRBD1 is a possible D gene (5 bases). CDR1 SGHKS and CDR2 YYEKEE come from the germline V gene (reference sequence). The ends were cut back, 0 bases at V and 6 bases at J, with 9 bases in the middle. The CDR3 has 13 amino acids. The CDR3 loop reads CASSLAEGDGYTF. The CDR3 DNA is TGTGCCAGCAGCTTGGCAGAAGGGGATGGCTACACCTTC.

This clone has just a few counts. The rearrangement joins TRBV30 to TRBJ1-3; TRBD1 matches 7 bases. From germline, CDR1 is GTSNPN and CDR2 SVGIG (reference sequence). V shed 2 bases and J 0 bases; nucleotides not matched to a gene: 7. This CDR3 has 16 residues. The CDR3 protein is CAWSPPDRSSGNTIYF. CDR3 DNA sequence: TGTGCCTGGAGTCCGCCGGACAGGAGCTCTGGAAACACCATATATTTT.

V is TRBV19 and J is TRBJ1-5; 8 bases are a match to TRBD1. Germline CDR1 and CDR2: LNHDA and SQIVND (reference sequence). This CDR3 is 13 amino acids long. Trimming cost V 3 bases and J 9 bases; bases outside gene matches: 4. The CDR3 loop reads CASSMDREAPQHF. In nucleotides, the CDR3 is TGTGCCAGTAGTATGGACAGGGAGGCGCCCCAGCATTTT.

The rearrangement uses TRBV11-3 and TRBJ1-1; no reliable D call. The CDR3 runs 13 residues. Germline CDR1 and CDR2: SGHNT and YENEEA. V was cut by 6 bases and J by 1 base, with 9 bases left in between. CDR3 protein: CASSYQANTEAFF. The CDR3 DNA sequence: TGTGCCAGCAGTTATCAGGCGAACACTGAAGCTTTCTTT.

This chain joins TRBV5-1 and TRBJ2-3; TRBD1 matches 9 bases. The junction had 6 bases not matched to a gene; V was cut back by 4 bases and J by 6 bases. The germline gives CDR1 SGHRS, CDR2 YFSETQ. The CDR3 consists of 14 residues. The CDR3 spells CASSIGQGRDTQYF. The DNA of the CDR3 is TGCGCCAGCAGCATTGGACAGGGGAGGGATACGCAGTATTTT.

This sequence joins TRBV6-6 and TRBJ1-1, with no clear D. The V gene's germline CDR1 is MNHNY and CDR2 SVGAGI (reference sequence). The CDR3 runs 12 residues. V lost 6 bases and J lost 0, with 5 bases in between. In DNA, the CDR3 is TGTGCCAGCAGGAGGATGAACACTGAAGCTTTCTTT. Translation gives CASRRMNTEAFF.

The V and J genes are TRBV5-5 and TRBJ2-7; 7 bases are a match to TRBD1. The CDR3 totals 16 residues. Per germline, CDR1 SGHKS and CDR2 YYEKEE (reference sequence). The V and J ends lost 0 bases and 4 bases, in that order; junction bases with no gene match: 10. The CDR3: CASSLAIRQGWYEQYF. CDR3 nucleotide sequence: TGTGCCAGCAGCTTGGCCATAAGACAGGGTTGGTACGAGCAGTACTTC.

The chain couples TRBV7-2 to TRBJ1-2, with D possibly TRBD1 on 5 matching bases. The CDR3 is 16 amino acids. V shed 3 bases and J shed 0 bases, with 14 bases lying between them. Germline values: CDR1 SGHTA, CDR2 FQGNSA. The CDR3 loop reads CASSLSRQTSNYGYTF. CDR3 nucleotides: TGTGCCAGCAGCTTGTCTAGACAGACCTCTAACTATGGCTACACCTTC.

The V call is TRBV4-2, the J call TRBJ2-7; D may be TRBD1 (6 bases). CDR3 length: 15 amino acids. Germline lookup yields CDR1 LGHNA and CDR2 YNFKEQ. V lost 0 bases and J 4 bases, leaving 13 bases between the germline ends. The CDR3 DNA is TGTGCCAGCAGCCAAGATAGGGGGATTACTTACGAGCAGTACTTC. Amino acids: CASSQDRGITYEQYF.

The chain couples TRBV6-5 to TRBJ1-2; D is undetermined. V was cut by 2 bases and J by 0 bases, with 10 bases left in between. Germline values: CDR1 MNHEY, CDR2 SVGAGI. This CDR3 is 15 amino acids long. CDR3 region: CASSYSGLANYGYTF. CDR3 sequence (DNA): TGTGCCAGCAGTTACAGTGGTCTAGCTAACTATGGCTACACCTTC.

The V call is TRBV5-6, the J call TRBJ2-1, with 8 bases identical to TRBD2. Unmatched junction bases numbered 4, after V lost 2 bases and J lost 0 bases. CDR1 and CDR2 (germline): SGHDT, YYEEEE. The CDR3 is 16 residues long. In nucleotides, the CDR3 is TGTGCCAGCAGCTTTGTTAGCGGGGTCTCCTACAATGAGCAGTTCTTC. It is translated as CASSFVSGVSYNEQFF.

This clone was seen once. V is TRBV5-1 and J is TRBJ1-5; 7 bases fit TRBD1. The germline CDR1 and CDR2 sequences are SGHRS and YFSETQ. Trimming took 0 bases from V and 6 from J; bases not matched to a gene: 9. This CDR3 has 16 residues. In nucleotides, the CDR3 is TGCGCCAGCAGCTTGGGGTCAGGGGGTATCGGTCAGCCCCAGCATTTT. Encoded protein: CASSLGSGGIGQPQHF.

In DNA form, the CDR3 reads TGTGCCACCGCGGGACAGGGGCCCGCTGGTGGTCTGTTCTTC. It is translated as CATAGQGPAGGLFF. The V gene is TRBV24-1, the J gene TRBJ2-1; 10 bases are a match to TRBD1. V shed 9 bases, J shed 15 bases, and the junction held 16 bases outside the gene matches. Per the germline V gene, CDR1 is KGHDR and CDR2 is SFDVKD. The CDR3 runs 14 residues.

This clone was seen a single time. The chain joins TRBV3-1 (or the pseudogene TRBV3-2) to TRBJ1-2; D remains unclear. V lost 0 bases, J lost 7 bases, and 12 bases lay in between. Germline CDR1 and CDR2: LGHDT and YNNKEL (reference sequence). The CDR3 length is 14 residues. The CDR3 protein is CASSQDPGSAGYTF. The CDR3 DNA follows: TGTGCCAGCAGCCAAGACCCGGGTTCGGCTGGCTACACCTTC.